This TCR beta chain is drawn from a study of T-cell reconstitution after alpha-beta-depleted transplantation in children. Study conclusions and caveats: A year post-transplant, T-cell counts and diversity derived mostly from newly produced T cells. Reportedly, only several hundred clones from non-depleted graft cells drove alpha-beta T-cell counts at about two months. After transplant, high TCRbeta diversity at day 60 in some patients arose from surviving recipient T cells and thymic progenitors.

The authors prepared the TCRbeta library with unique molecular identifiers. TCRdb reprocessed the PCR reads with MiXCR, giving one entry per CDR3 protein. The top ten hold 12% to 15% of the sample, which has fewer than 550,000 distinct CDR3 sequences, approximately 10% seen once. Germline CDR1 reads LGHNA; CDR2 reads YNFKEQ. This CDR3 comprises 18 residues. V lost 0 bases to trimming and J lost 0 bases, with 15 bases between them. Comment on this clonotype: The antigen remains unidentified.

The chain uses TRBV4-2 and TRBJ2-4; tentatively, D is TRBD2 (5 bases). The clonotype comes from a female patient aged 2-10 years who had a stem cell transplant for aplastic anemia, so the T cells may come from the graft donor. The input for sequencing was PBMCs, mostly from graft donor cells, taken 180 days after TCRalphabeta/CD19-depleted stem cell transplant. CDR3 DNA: TGTGCCAGCAGCCAAGATAAAGGAGGAATGCTAGCCAAAAACATTCAGTACTTC. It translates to CASSQDKGGMLAKNIQYF.